A selection of T cell receptor beta chains follows, all from one sample in a study of CD8 T cell repertoires and HIV-1 epitope variants. Sequencing was performed with immunoSEQ multiplex PCR; in TCRdb, only in-frame clones are kept and a portion is missing. The table records about 5,900 clones, around three fifths of them present only once. Antigens of these TCRs are unknown. The specimen sequenced was cultured CD8+ T cells derived from PBMCs. Source of these receptors: a male donor with HIV. Both conserved end residues are part of each CDR3. A D gene is named only where the DNA matches it firmly. Clone size, where shown, is once, few, many, or a class for clones that have expanded.

clone_size	v_call	d_call	j_call	cdr3_nt	cdr3_aa
medium-sized	TRBV19	NA	TRBJ2-7	TGTGCCAGTAGTATAGCTGGGGACACCCTATACGAGCAGTACTTC	CASSIAGDTLYEQYF
NA	TRBV5-1	TRBD1	TRBJ2-3	TGCGCCAGCAGCTTTGGACAGGGAGGCACAGATACGCAGTATTTT	CASSFGQGGTDTQYF
once	TRBV27	NA	TRBJ2-7	TGTGCCAGCAGTTTATCTTACTCCTACGAGCAGTACTTC	CASSLSYSYEQYF
NA	TRBV6-1	TRBD1	TRBJ2-7	TGTGCCAGCAGTGGGGACAGTTTCTTCTACGAGCAGTACTTC	CASSGDSFFYEQYF
NA	TRBV27	NA	TRBJ2-7	TGTGCCAGCAGTTTACAAGCCGGTAGCTCCTACGAGCAGTACTTC	CASSLQAGSSYEQYF
NA	TRBV11-2	NA	TRBJ2-2	TGTGCCAGCAGCTTAGTATCAGGGGCGAACACCGGGGAGCTGTTTTTT	CASSLVSGANTGELFF
few	TRBV27	TRBD1	TRBJ1-1	TGTGCCAGCAGTCTACAGGGGGCGGGCACTGAAGCTTTCTTT	CASSLQGAGTEAFF
NA	TRBV6-5	NA	TRBJ2-1	TGTGCCAGCAGTTACGGGATCACCGGTGAGCAGTTCTTC	CASSYGITGEQFF
NA	TRBV30	NA	TRBJ2-2	TGTGCCTGGAGTGTAGTGGACACCGGGTCTGGGGAGCTGTTTTTT	CAWSVVDTGSGELFF
NA	TRBV11-3	NA	TRBJ2-7	TGTGCCAGCTCGGGTCCCAGCTCCTACGAGCAGTACTTC	CASSGPSSYEQYF
NA	TRBV15	TRBD2	TRBJ2-5	TGTGCCACCAGCAGAGATAGGCTAGCGGGGGAGACCCAGTACTTC	CATSRDRLAGETQYF
NA	TRBV10-1	NA	TRBJ1-1	TGCGCCAGCAGTGAGTCGCGGGGGGCGAACACTGAAGCTTTCTTT	CASSESRGANTEAFF
medium-sized	TRBV6-5	TRBD2	TRBJ2-1	TGTGCCAGCAGTTACTCGACGACTAGCGGGGGTAATGAGCAGTTCTTC	CASSYSTTSGGNEQFF
NA	TRBV11-1	NA	TRBJ1-1	TGTGCCAGCAGCTACAGGGAGGTCGCTGAAGCTTTCTTT	CASSYREVAEAFF
few	TRBV28	NA	TRBJ1-2	TGTGCCAGCAGTCTGGACCCGACAGATTTTAACTATGGCTACACCTTC	CASSLDPTDFNYGYTF
NA	TRBV5-6	NA	TRBJ2-7	TGTGCCAGCAGCTTGGGGCCTTCTTTGGGAGATTACGAGCAGTACTTC	CASSLGPSLGDYEQYF
NA	TRBV2	TRBD2	TRBJ2-5	TGTGCCAGACGTCGAAAGCTAACTAGCGGTAAGGGGCCGTTTGAGACCCAGTACTTC	CARRRKLTSGKGPFETQYF
NA	TRBV5-1	NA	TRBJ2-7	TGCGCCAGCAGCTTGGCCCCGGCTAGCGATAGCTACGAGCAGTACTTC	CASSLAPASDSYEQYF
NA	TRBV7-9	NA	TRBJ2-7	TGTGCCAGCAGCTTACCGGGGGTCTACGAGCAGTACTTC	CASSLPGVYEQYF
few	TRBV27	NA	TRBJ1-5	TGTGCCAGCAGTTTACGGACGGATGGGCAGCCCCAGCATTTT	CASSLRTDGQPQHF
NA	TRBV7-2	TRBD1	TRBJ1-2	TGTGCCAGCTACAGGGGGATACGATATGGCTACACCTTC	CASYRGIRYGYTF
few	TRBV5-6	NA	TRBJ2-2	TGTGCCAGCAGCCCGGAGATGAACACCGGGGAGCTGTTTTTT	CASSPEMNTGELFF
NA	TRBV7-9	NA	TRBJ1-2	TGTGCCAGCAGCTACTCCGGGGGCTCTAACTATGGCTACACCTTC	CASSYSGGSNYGYTF
medium-sized	TRBV28	NA	TRBJ2-7	TGTGCCAGCAGCGAATCAATAGGACAAGCCTACGAGCAGTACTTC	CASSESIGQAYEQYF
NA	TRBV7-3	NA	TRBJ1-6	TGTGCCAGCAGCTCCGTCCGGGGGCAGGGAGGTGGTTCACCCCTCCACTTT	CASSSVRGQGGGSPLHF
few	TRBV2	NA	TRBJ2-5	TGTGCCAGCAGTGATCCGGACAGCGCTTGGGGGACCCAGTACTTC	CASSDPDSAWGTQYF
NA	TRBV6-5	NA	TRBJ2-5	TGTGCCAGCAGCCGACTAGAGGTGGAGACCCAGTACTTC	CASSRLEVETQYF
once	TRBV19	TRBD1	TRBJ1-1	TGTGCCAGTAGTATCACAGGGGTGAACACTGAAGCTTTCTTT	CASSITGVNTEAFF
NA	TRBV27	NA	TRBJ1-2	TGTGCCAGCAGTAGGGGCCCCGACAGCTATGGCTACACCTTC	CASSRGPDSYGYTF
few	TRBV28	NA	TRBJ1-1	TGTGCCAGCAGCCCGAACCTCTCATCTATGAACACTGAAGCTTTCTTT	CASSPNLSSMNTEAFF
medium-sized	TRBV2	NA	TRBJ2-2	TGTGCCAGCAGCACCGGGACTGGCTCCTGGGAGCTGTTTTTT	CASSTGTGSWELFF
NA	TRBV7-8	NA	TRBJ2-1	TGTGCCAGCCAGTCCTCCCCCGGCAGCTCCTACAATGAGCAGTTCTTC	CASQSSPGSSYNEQFF
once	TRBV11-2	NA	TRBJ2-7	TGTGCCAGCAGCTCGGTTGCGTACGAGCAGTACTTC	CASSSVAYEQYF
NA	TRBV27	NA	TRBJ2-7	TGTGCCAGCAGCCCGGGCCGGTTTGCGGATTCCTACGAGCAGTACTTC	CASSPGRFADSYEQYF
once	TRBV7-3	NA	TRBJ1-2	TGTGCCAGCAGCTTATCGGGGGCCGACTATGGCTACACCTTC	CASSLSGADYGYTF
NA	TRBV9	NA	TRBJ1-2	TGTGCCAGCAGCGGAGACGGAGACTATGGCTACACCTTC	CASSGDGDYGYTF
NA	TRBV28	TRBD1	TRBJ2-3	TGTGCCAGCAGTTTATGGGTGGCGAGGGGGCCCTCCCCCGATACGCAGTATTTT	CASSLWVARGPSPDTQYF
NA	TRBV5-4	NA	TRBJ1-2	TGTGCCAGCAGCTTGGGCATTGACTGGACGAATGGCTACACCTTC	CASSLGIDWTNGYTF
once	TRBV7-6	TRBD1	TRBJ2-7	TGTGCCAGCAGCTTAGGTCAGGGGGCCAACGAGCAGTACTTC	CASSLGQGANEQYF
few	TRBV6-5	NA	TRBJ1-1	TGTGCCAGCAGAAGAGACATGAACACTGAAGCTTTCTTT	CASRRDMNTEAFF
NA	TRBV28	NA	TRBJ2-7	TGTGCCAGCAGTTTACTGCCCAGGTACGAGCAGTACTTC	CASSLLPRYEQYF
NA	TRBV5-6	NA	TRBJ2-5	TGTGCCAGCAGCCCGGGGAGGGGGCTGGGGGAGACCCAGTACTTC	CASSPGRGLGETQYF
NA	TRBV7-9	NA	TRBJ1-4	TGTGCCAGCCCCGGGACGGGTGAAAAACTGTTTTTT	CASPGTGEKLFF
NA	TRBV7-9	NA	TRBJ2-2	TGTGCCAGCAGCTTTCGCGGGAACACCGGGGAGCTGTTTTTT	CASSFRGNTGELFF
NA	TRBV28	TRBD1	TRBJ2-5	TGTGCCAGCAGACCGACAGGGAAGCGCCAAGAGACCCAGTACTTC	CASRPTGKRQETQYF
NA	TRBV13	NA	TRBJ2-2	TGTGCCAGCAGCTTAAAGCCCCGTGGGGAGCTGTTTTTT	CASSLKPRGELFF
few	TRBV18	TRBD1	TRBJ2-7	TGTGCCAGCTCACACGGACAGGGGGAGTACGAGCAGTACTTC	CASSHGQGEYEQYF
NA	TRBV9	NA	TRBJ2-7	TGTGCCAGCAGCCCCCCTGGGGGGCGCGGATACGAGCAGTACTTC	CASSPPGGRGYEQYF
few	TRBV7-9	TRBD2	TRBJ2-7	TGTGCCAGCATCTCCCCGGGACTAAACTACGAGCAGTACTTC	CASISPGLNYEQYF
NA	TRBV27	TRBD2	TRBJ2-7	TGTGCCACCGGCGGGGGGCCCGGATACGAGCAGTACTTC	CATGGGPGYEQYF
NA	TRBV13	NA	TRBJ2-7	TGTGCCAGCAGCTTAGGCAAGGCCTACGAGCAGTACTTC	CASSLGKAYEQYF
NA	TRBV4-3	NA	TRBJ1-2	TGCGCCAGCAGCCAAGAGGTCGGGCAGGGGTTGTACTATGGCTACACCTTC	CASSQEVGQGLYYGYTF
medium-sized	TRBV28	TRBD1	TRBJ2-1	TGTGCCAGCAGTTTGGGACAGGGGTTGGATGAGCAGTTCTTC	CASSLGQGLDEQFF
NA	TRBV19	TRBD2	TRBJ2-3	TGTGCCAGTAGTCCCCGGACTAGCGGGAGGTTCGATGGAGATACGCAGTATTTT	CASSPRTSGRFDGDTQYF
NA	TRBV9	NA	TRBJ2-1	TGTGCCAGCAGTCCGTCCAACAGGGTCAAGGGTGAGCAGTTCTTC	CASSPSNRVKGEQFF
NA	TRBV4-1	NA	TRBJ1-5	TGCGCCAGCAGCCATGTGGCCCCGGATAGCAATCAGCCCCAGCATTTT	CASSHVAPDSNQPQHF
NA	TRBV5-1	TRBD2	TRBJ2-7	TGCGCCAGCAGTCGGACTAGCGGGACTACTAGCTCCTACGAGCAGTACTTC	CASSRTSGTTSSYEQYF
NA	TRBV4-3	NA	TRBJ1-6	TGCGCCAGCAGCCAAGATCTGGATCCGGCATCGGGGGCTTCACCCCTCCACTTT	CASSQDLDPASGASPLHF
once	TRBV7-8	TRBD1	TRBJ1-6	TGTGCCAGCAGCCCGAGGACAGGAGTAGAGTCACCCCTCCACTTT	CASSPRTGVESPLHF